This entry lists 19 T cell receptor beta chains sequenced from one sample in a study of T cell clones after liver transplantation. TCRdb's table, derived via immunoSEQ multiplex PCR, lists solely in-frame clones and lacks some. The table lists 70,000 or so clones, around 93% of them singletons. This material consisted of CD4+ T cells from blood, taken about 27 months after liver transplant. The receptors here all came from a human patient who received a liver transplant. Some T cells may be graft donor cells.

The chain combines TRBV12-2 with TRBJ1-2. TRBV12-2 is assigned pseudogene status. The CDR3 extends over 13 amino acids. CDR3 DNA sequence: TGTGCAAGTCGCTTAGGTGCAGGAGGTGGCTACACCTTC. Its translation is CASRLGAGGGYTF.

The rearrangement joins TRBV6-5 to TRBJ2-2, with no clear D. The ends were cut back, 11 bases at V and 1 base at J, with 14 bases in the middle. The V gene's germline CDR1 is MNHEY and CDR2 SVGAGI. The CDR3 contains 14 residues. The CDR3, as DNA: TGTGCCTCCGGGTCGCGTTTGAACACCGGGGAGCTGTTTTTT. Translating it yields CASGSRLNTGELFF.

This chain connects TRBV11-3 to TRBJ2-2; 8 nucleotides match TRBD2. The CDR3 length is 15 residues. Germline CDR1 SGHNT, CDR2 YENEEA. Trimming cost V 3 bases and J 1 base; bases outside gene matches: 1. The CDR3 is CASSFSGGNTGELFF. The CDR3 DNA reads TGTGCCAGCAGCTTCAGCGGGGGGAACACCGGGGAGCTGTTTTTT.

The V call is TRBV9, the J call TRBJ1-2; D is ambiguous. The CDR3 contains 16 residues. CDR1 is SGDLS and CDR2 is YYNGEE in the germline V gene. V dropped 0 bases and J dropped 0 bases, with 12 bases sitting between them. The CDR3 DNA follows: TGTGCCAGCAGCGTAGTGGGAGGGCCAGCTAACTATGGCTACACCTTC. Its translation: CASSVVGGPANYGYTF.

The chain combines TRBV14 with TRBJ1-2; D is possibly TRBD1 (5 bases). V lost 4 bases and J 8 bases, leaving 20 bases between the germline ends. CDR3 size: 15 residues. Looked up from germline, CDR1 is SGHDN and CDR2 is FVKESK. The CDR3 nucleotides are TGTGCCAGCAGCCGATCACTGGGGGGAAGGGAAGGCTACACCTTC. Protein product: CASSRSLGGREGYTF.

This sequence joins TRBV28 and TRBJ2-7; TRBD1 matches 9 bases. V dropped 7 bases and J dropped 3; count of bases not matched to a gene: 10. This CDR3 is 15 amino acids long. CDR1 and CDR2 from the germline V gene are MDHEN and SYDVKM. CDR3 protein: CASTRGGTGNYEQYF. The CDR3 DNA is TGTGCCAGCACCAGGGGAGGGACAGGGAACTACGAGCAGTACTTC.

The chain joins TRBV30 to TRBJ2-5, with D maybe TRBD1 (6 bases). V lost 4 bases and J lost 5, with 14 bases in between. Germline V gene data show CDR1 as GTSNPN and CDR2 as SVGIG (reference sequence). CDR3 length equals 13 residues. Here the CDR3 DNA reads TGTGCCTGGATTATGGGGGCCGGGGAGACCCAGTACTTC. Translation gives CAWIMGAGETQYF. Based on the CDR3 plus reference TRBV30 and TRBJ2-5, the full variable domain is SQTIHQWPATLVQPVGSPLSLECTVEGTSNPNLYWYRQAAGRGLQLLFYSVGIGQISSEVPQNLSASRPQDRQFILSSKKLLLSDSGFYLCAWIMGAGETQYFGPGTRLLVL.

This chain joins TRBV19 and TRBJ2-7; D gene uncertain. Trimming took 2 bases from V and 4 from J, leaving 12 bases between them. The V gene's germline CDR1 is LNHDA and CDR2 SQIVND (reference sequence). This CDR3 is 14 amino acids long. The CDR3 loop is CASSIPGREYEQYF. The DNA of the CDR3 is TGTGCCAGTAGTATACCCGGCAGAGAATACGAGCAGTACTTC.

The chain is built from TRBV29-1 and TRBJ2-5; no clear D gene. Trimming shortened V by 7 bases and J by 4 bases, and 13 bases separated the two germline ends. CDR3 length: 12 residues. Germline lookup yields CDR1 SQVTM and CDR2 ANQGSEA. CDR3 sequence reads: CSATDSSETQYF. The CDR3 DNA sequence: TGCAGCGCCACTGACTCATCAGAGACCCAGTACTTC.

The V and J genes are TRBV19 and TRBJ2-7, with TRBD2 matching 9 bases. Trimming cost V 1 base and J 0 bases; bases outside gene matches: 10. The CDR3 is made up of 18 amino acids. Germline V gives CDR1 LNHDA, CDR2 SQIVND (reference sequence). Written as DNA, the CDR3 is TGTGCCAGTAGTATAGCGACGACTAGCGGAGCAAGCTCCTACGAGCAGTACTTC. It specifies CASSIATTSGASSYEQYF.

The J gene is TRBJ1-1, the V gene TRBV5-4; possible D gene TRBD1, 5 bases. The CDR3 is 16 residues long. V lost 5 bases, J lost 3 bases, and 20 bases lay in between. In germline, CDR1 is SGHNT, CDR2 YYREEE (reference sequence). The CDR3, as DNA: TGTGCCAGCAGGGGAGACAGCCCTGCGGGGGACACTGAAGCTTTCTTT. As protein: CASRGDSPAGDTEAFF.

The CDR3 bases are TGTGCCAGCAGCTTGCGGGGTTGGGGCTACGAGCAGTACTTC. Protein sequence: CASSLRGWGYEQYF. J is TRBJ2-7 and V is TRBV7-8, with D possibly TRBD2 on 6 matching bases. Trimming pared 3 bases from V and 3 bases from J, leaving 12 bases between. Germline V gene data show CDR1 as SGHVS and CDR2 as FQNEAQ. This CDR3 is built from 14 residues.

The chain joins TRBV29-1 to TRBJ2-7; no clear D. V was cut by 6 bases and J by 5 bases, with 20 bases left in between. The V gene's germline CDR1 is SQVTM and CDR2 ANQGSEA. This CDR3 region has 14 residues. The CDR3 DNA follows: TGCAGCGTCTTCACGGGCCCTCCGATGGACGAGCAGTACTTC. Amino acid sequence: CSVFTGPPMDEQYF.

This chain connects TRBV5-1 to TRBJ1-1; D is possibly TRBD1 (6 bases). Germline lookup yields CDR1 SGHRS and CDR2 YFSETQ. This CDR3 contains 15 residues. Deletions cut 0 bases from V and 5 bases from J, with 14 bases between. CDR3 nucleotide sequence: TGCGCCAGCAGCTTGGCCCCGCAGGGGAGAACTGAAGCTTTCTTT. Protein product: CASSLAPQGRTEAFF.

The chain is built from TRBV6-1 and TRBJ2-7; 10 bases line up with TRBD1. With V trimmed by 4 bases and J by 1 base, 1 base remained unmatched. The germline gives CDR1 MNHNS, CDR2 SASEGT. The CDR3 has 14 amino acids. The CDR3 nucleotides are TGTGCCAGCAGTGCGGACAGGGGGTCCTACGAGCAGTACTTC. Its translation is CASSADRGSYEQYF.

This clone was counted a single time. This chain connects TRBV5-1 to TRBJ2-2; possibly TRBD1 or TRBD2 for D (5 bases each). V was cut by 0 bases and J by 1 base, with 10 bases left in between. This CDR3 contains 16 residues. Germline V gene data show CDR1 as SGHRS and CDR2 as YFSETQ. This CDR3 reads CASSLDRTWNTGELFF. The CDR3 DNA is TGCGCCAGCAGCTTGGACAGGACTTGGAACACCGGGGAGCTGTTTTTT.

The V gene is TRBV6-1, the J gene TRBJ2-1; 9 nucleotides align to TRBD2. V lost 3 bases to trimming and J lost 4 bases; unmatched junction nucleotides: 4. The CDR3 has 15 residues. Germline CDR1 and CDR2: MNHNS and SASEGT. The CDR3 loop is CASSDYAGGYNEQFF. The CDR3 region has the DNA TGTGCCAGCAGTGACTATGCGGGAGGGTACAATGAGCAGTTCTTC.

The rearrangement links TRBV9 to TRBJ1-1, with 7 bases lining up with TRBD1. This CDR3 contains 15 residues. J was trimmed by 0 bases and V by 0 bases; bases with no gene match: 2. CDR1 is SGDLS and CDR2 is YYNGEE in the germline V gene. The chain's CDR3 is CASSVGTGLNTEAFF. The CDR3 coding sequence is TGTGCCAGCAGCGTAGGGACAGGCCTGAACACTGAAGCTTTCTTT.

The chain carries TRBV7-2 and TRBJ2-7; 7 bases line up with TRBD1. Germline assignment: CDR1 SGHTA and CDR2 FQGNSA. Losses at the gene ends were 1 base for V and 1 base for J; bases not matched to a gene: 4. CDR3 length: 15 amino acids. Here the CDR3 reads CASSLGGGNSYEQYF. DNA for the CDR3: TGTGCCAGCAGCTTAGGAGGGGGCAATTCCTACGAGCAGTACTTC.